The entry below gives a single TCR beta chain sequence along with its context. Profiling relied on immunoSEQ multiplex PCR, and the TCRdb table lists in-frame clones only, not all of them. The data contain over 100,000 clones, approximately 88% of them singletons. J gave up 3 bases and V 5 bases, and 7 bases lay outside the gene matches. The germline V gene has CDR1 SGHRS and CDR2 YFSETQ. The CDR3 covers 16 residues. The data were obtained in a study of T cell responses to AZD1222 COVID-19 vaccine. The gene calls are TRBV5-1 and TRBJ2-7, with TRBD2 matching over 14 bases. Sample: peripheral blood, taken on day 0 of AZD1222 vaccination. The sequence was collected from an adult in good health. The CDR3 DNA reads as TGCGCCAGCAGGTGGACTAGCGGGAGGAGGAGCTACGAGCAGTACTTC. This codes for CASRWTSGRRSYEQYF.